The entry below gives a single T cell receptor beta chain sequence along with its context. The data were taken from a study of blood T cell repertoires in COVID-19. Across the study: T cells, B-cell-depleted T cells, or PBMCs supplied cDNA or gDNA.

Trimming took 5 bases from V and 4 from J; bases not matched to a gene: 7. The CDR3 is 16 residues long. CDR1 is KGHSH and CDR2 is LQKENI in the germline V gene. This table comes from immunoSEQ multiplex PCR, and its TCRdb copy is limited to in-frame clones, with some not included. In the table there are fewer than 500,000 clones, about 87% of which are singletons. Cohort 3 donors were reported recovered after two negative PCRs, clearance, or symptom resolution. The sample comprised PBMCs or T cells enriched from blood (not recorded which). The TCR comes from a young man who had recovered from COVID-19. This chain links TRBV18 with TRBJ2-1, with TRBD2 identical over 11 bases. CDR3 bases: TGTGCCAGCTCAAGGGAACTAGCGGGGGTATACAATGAGCAGTTCTTC. This translates into CASSRELAGVYNEQFF.